What follows is one TCR beta chain and its context. Its antigen is not known. Germline CDR1 and CDR2: SGHDT and YYEEEE. Germline trimming cut 3 bases from V and 3 bases from J; bases unmatched to any gene: 14. This CDR3 has 18 amino acids. Time point: week 23, last vaccination. In every dose of vaccine, 300 ug of mutant IDH1 20-mer peptide was given alongside topical imiquimod. The assay was immunoSEQ multiplex PCR, and TCRdb's table has in-frame clones only and misses some. The repertoire holds roughly 60,000 clones, approximately 85% seen once, with 3.5% to 4.5% in the top ten. This entry comes from a study of a mutant IDH1 vaccine in newly diagnosed glioma.

This clonotype was sampled from a man younger than 40 with glioma. The chain links TRBV5-6 to TRBJ2-4; TRBD1 agrees at 8 bases. The sample in question was PBMCs, obtained from a glioma patient whose treatment included an IDH1 peptide vaccine. The CDR3 spells CASSSVGRGLEGKNIQYF. The CDR3 nucleotides read TGTGCCAGCAGCTCTGTGGGCAGGGGGCTTGAAGGCAAAAACATTCAGTACTTC.